This entry is about one T cell receptor beta chain. V was shortened by 2 bases and J by 0 bases, with 8 bases between the two germline ends. This CDR3 has 15 amino acids. Germline CDR1 reads SGHTA; CDR2 reads FQGNSA. As originally analysed: Nucleated cell number was recorded as an estimate derived from reference gene primer amplification. TCRdb keeps only in-frame clones here, not all; method: immunoSEQ multiplex PCR. V and J calls and clone size are as listed in that table; D and trimming were resolved from the DNA. The table includes roughly 14,000 clones, around 94% detected once. The data were obtained in a study of blood T cell repertoires in COVID-19. Study-wide background: Some COVID-19 samples were acute and others convalescent; all came from the United States, Italy and Spain.

The chain uses TRBV7-2 and TRBJ2-1; possible D gene TRBD1, 6 bases. The sample comprised peripheral blood. This clonotype was sampled from a human donor with active COVID-19. The donor label of this sample is uncertain. The CDR3 sequence is CASSLRGSSYNEQFF. The CDR3 DNA sequence: TGTGCCAGCAGCTTAAGGGGGAGCTCCTACAATGAGCAGTTCTTC.